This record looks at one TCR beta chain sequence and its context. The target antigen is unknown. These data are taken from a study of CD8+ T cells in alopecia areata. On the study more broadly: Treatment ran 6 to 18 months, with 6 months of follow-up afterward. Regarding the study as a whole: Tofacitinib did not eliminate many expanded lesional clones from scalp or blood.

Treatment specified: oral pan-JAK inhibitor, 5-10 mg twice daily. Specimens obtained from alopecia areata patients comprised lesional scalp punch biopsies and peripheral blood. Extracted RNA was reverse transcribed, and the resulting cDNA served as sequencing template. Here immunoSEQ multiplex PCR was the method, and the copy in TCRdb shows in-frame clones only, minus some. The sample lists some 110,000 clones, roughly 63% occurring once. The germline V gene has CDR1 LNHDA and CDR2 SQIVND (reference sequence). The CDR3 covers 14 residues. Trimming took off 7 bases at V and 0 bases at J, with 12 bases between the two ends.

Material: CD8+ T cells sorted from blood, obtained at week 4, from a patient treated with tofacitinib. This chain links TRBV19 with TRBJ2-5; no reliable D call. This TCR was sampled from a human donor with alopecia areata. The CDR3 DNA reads TGTGCCAGTAATTCAGGTCGATACCAAGAGACCCAGTACTTC. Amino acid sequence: CASNSGRYQETQYF.